This passage covers 11 T cell receptor beta chains from one sample sequenced in a study of T cell responses to AZD1222 COVID-19 vaccine. The protocol was immunoSEQ multiplex PCR, while the TCRdb copy is restricted to in-frame clones and leaves out a portion. The sample contains 150,000 to 200,000 clones, around 90% of which appear only once. Sequenced material: peripheral blood, taken on day 0 of AZD1222 vaccination. The receptor source for this set is an adult in good health.

The chain uses TRBV4-1 and TRBJ2-1; 7 nucleotides align to TRBD2. Germline lookup yields CDR1 MGHRA and CDR2 YSYEKL. The CDR3 runs to 15 residues. V shed 5 bases and J 4 bases; nucleotides not matched to a gene: 8. CDR3 residues: CASSLLALGYNEQFF. CDR3 DNA: TGCGCCAGCAGCTTACTAGCGCTAGGGTACAATGAGCAGTTCTTC.

This chain joins TRBV7-2 and TRBJ2-5; D unclear. Germline V gene sequence: CDR1 SGHTA, CDR2 FQGNSA. Trimming cost V 3 bases and J 4 bases, with 3 bases left between them. This CDR3 region has 11 residues. The CDR3 region is CASSFSETQYF. As DNA, the CDR3 is TGTGCCAGCAGCTTTTCAGAGACCCAGTACTTC.

The chain combines TRBV10-2 with TRBJ2-7, with D perhaps TRBD2 (6 bases). CDR1 and CDR2 (germline): WSHSY, SAAADI. The CDR3 sequence is 13 residues long. V lost 9 bases and J lost 0, with 12 bases in between. The CDR3: CASLPGSSYEQYF. CDR3 coding DNA: TGCGCCAGTTTGCCCGGGAGCTCCTACGAGCAGTACTTC.

The chain employs TRBV6-1 and TRBJ1-1; 9 bases fit TRBD1. This CDR3 is 16 amino acids long. Germline lookup yields CDR1 MNHNS and CDR2 SASEGT. The V and J ends lost 4 bases and 0 bases, in that order; junction bases with no gene match: 6. The CDR3 loop is CASSADRGNMNTEAFF. The CDR3 region has the DNA TGTGCCAGCAGTGCGGACAGGGGAAATATGAACACTGAAGCTTTCTTT.

The CDR3 DNA reads as TGCGCCAGCAGCTCCGGCGGCAGGGGTAATGAAAAACTGTTTTTT. This gives the protein CASSSGGRGNEKLFF. The chain combines TRBV5-1 with TRBJ1-4; the D gene is possibly TRBD1 (6 bases). Germline-derived CDR1 and CDR2 are SGHRS and YFSETQ. This CDR3 has 15 residues. V gave up 3 bases and J gave up 4 bases, with 13 bases separating them.

The chain is built from TRBV11-2 and TRBJ2-5; TRBD2 matches 11 bases. V trimming: 7 bases; J trimming: 0 bases; junction bases outside the gene matches: 4. CDR3 length: 15 amino acids. Germline V lookup: CDR1 SGHAT, CDR2 FQNNGV. CDR3 protein: CASTLAGGNQETQYF. In DNA, the CDR3 is TGTGCCAGCACCCTAGCGGGAGGAAACCAAGAGACCCAGTACTTC.

The table lists this clone with a count of one. This sequence joins TRBV10-3 and TRBJ1-6; D is possibly TRBD1 (6 bases). V was cut by 0 bases and J by 5 bases, with 20 bases left in between. The germline CDR1 and CDR2 sequences are ENHRY and SYGVKD. This CDR3 has 19 amino acids. The CDR3 reads CAISESTQGQRVNNSPLHF. In nucleotides, the CDR3 is TGTGCCATCAGTGAGTCGACTCAGGGGCAGAGAGTTAATAATTCACCCCTCCACTTT.

Only one count was recorded for this clone. The rearrangement joins TRBV19 to TRBJ1-1, with TRBD1 as a possible D gene (6 bases). Germline V CDR1 and CDR2: LNHDA, SQIVND (reference sequence). The CDR3 extends over 15 amino acids. Trimming pared 5 bases from V and 1 base from J, leaving 14 bases between. CDR3 protein: CASSEQGAGNTEAFF. Here the CDR3 DNA reads TGTGCCAGTAGTGAACAGGGAGCGGGGAACACTGAAGCTTTCTTT.

The V gene is TRBV5-5, the J gene TRBJ1-2; D not resolved. Trimming stripped 4 bases from V and 1 base from J, with 2 bases between. The CDR3 loop spans 11 amino acids. Germline CDR1 is SGHKS and CDR2 is YYEKEE (reference sequence). The CDR3 loop reads CASSNNYGYTF. The CDR3 DNA reads as TGTGCCAGCAGCAATAACTATGGCTACACCTTC.

The rearrangement links TRBV6-5 to TRBJ1-1, with 9 bases identical to TRBD1. Germline CDR1 is MNHEY and CDR2 is SVGAGI. J was trimmed by 4 bases and V by 6 bases; bases with no gene match: 9. This CDR3 has 15 amino acids. The CDR3 spells CASRYRDRAVTEAFF. CDR3 in DNA: TGTGCCAGCAGATACCGGGACAGGGCGGTCACTGAAGCTTTCTTT.

The rearrangement links TRBV30 to TRBJ1-6; D is uncertain. CDR1 is GTSNPN, CDR2 SVGIG, per germline (reference sequence). V lost 3 bases, J lost 7 bases, and 10 bases lay in between. CDR3 length: 13 residues. CDR3 bases: TGTGCCTGGAGCCAGGACTGGAATTCACCCCTCCACTTT. As protein: CAWSQDWNSPLHF.